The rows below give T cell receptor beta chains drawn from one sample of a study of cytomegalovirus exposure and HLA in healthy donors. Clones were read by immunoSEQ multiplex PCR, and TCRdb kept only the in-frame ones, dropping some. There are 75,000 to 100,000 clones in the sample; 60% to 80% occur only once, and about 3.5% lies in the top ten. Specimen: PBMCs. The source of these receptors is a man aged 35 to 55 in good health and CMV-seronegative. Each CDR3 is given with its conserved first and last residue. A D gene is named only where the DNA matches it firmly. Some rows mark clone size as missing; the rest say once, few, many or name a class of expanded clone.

CDR3: CASSLGGSTDTQYF
DNA: TGTGCCAGCAGTTTGGGGGGGTCCACAGATACGCAGTATTTT
D: TRBD2
V: TRBV2
size: NA
J: TRBJ2-3

CDR3: CASKQVQGSAYGYTF
DNA: TGTGCCAGCAAGCAGGTACAGGGGTCCGCCTATGGCTACACCTTC
D: TRBD1
V: TRBV27
size: NA
J: TRBJ1-2

CDR3: CASSQGGQGETQYF
DNA: TGTGCCAGCAGTCAGGGGGGCCAGGGTGAGACCCAGTACTTC
D: NA
V: TRBV2
size: few
J: TRBJ2-5

CDR3: CASSPGGGGTYEQYF
DNA: TGTGCCAGCAGTCCAGGGGGTGGGGGAACCTACGAGCAGTACTTC
D: TRBD1
V: TRBV28
size: once
J: TRBJ2-7

CDR3: CASSPGQISYEQYF
DNA: TGTGCCAGCAGTCCGGGACAGATCTCCTACGAGCAGTACTTC
D: TRBD1
V: TRBV5-4
size: NA
J: TRBJ2-7

CDR3: CAWSSPRDRGDGYTF
DNA: TGTGCCTGGAGTTCCCCCCGGGACAGGGGTGATGGCTACACCTTC
D: TRBD1
V: TRBV30
size: once
J: TRBJ1-2

CDR3: CASSLNRGPDTQYF
DNA: TGTGCCAGCAGCTTGAACAGGGGCCCAGATACGCAGTATTTT
D: TRBD1
V: TRBV5-6
size: NA
J: TRBJ2-3

CDR3: CASSMFLQSGYEQYF
DNA: TGTGCCAGTAGTATGTTTTTACAGTCCGGCTACGAGCAGTACTTC
D: NA
V: TRBV19
size: once
J: TRBJ2-7

CDR3: CASSFSGDGELFF
DNA: TGTGCCAGCAGCTTTTCCGGGGACGGGGAGCTGTTTTTT
D: NA
V: TRBV5-6
size: NA
J: TRBJ2-2

CDR3: CASSAPGTGGPGELFF
DNA: TGTGCCAGCAGCGCCCCCGGGACAGGGGGCCCCGGGGAGCTGTTTTTT
D: TRBD1
V: TRBV7-9
size: NA
J: TRBJ2-2

CDR3: CARSLTGEGTEAFF
DNA: TGTGCCAGAAGCCTGACAGGGGAGGGGACTGAAGCTTTCTTT
D: TRBD1
V: TRBV5-3
size: medium-sized
J: TRBJ1-1

CDR3: CASSVDIQGRDTEAFF
DNA: TGTGCCAGCAGTGTTGATATACAGGGGCGAGATACTGAAGCTTTCTTT
D: TRBD1
V: TRBV6-6
size: NA
J: TRBJ1-1

CDR3: CAWSAIGGLYGYTF
DNA: TGTGCCTGGAGCGCCATCGGGGGGCTCTACGGCTACACCTTC
D: NA
V: TRBV30
size: NA
J: TRBJ1-2

CDR3: CASSVGTNYGYTF
DNA: TGTGCCAGTAGTGTCGGGACAAACTATGGCTACACCTTC
D: NA
V: TRBV19
size: NA
J: TRBJ1-2

CDR3: CASSRGQGLTYEQYF
DNA: TGTGCCAGCAGCAGAGGACAGGGGCTAACCTACGAGCAGTACTTC
D: TRBD1
V: TRBV7-2
size: NA
J: TRBJ2-7

CDR3: CASSLGRNTEAFF
DNA: TGTGCCAGCAGCTTAGGCAGGAACACTGAAGCTTTCTTT
D: NA
V: TRBV11-1
size: NA
J: TRBJ1-1

CDR3: CASSFSGTAYSYEQYF
DNA: TGCGCCAGCAGCTTCTCCGGGACAGCTTACTCCTACGAGCAGTACTTC
D: TRBD1
V: TRBV5-1
size: NA
J: TRBJ2-7

CDR3: CASSAGVNTGELFF
DNA: TGTGCCAGCAGTGCAGGGGTTAACACCGGGGAGCTGTTTTTT
D: NA
V: TRBV6-1
size: NA
J: TRBJ2-2

CDR3: CASKIHGTSPDEQFF
DNA: TGCGCCAGCAAAATCCACGGGACTAGCCCCGATGAGCAGTTCTTC
D: TRBD2
V: TRBV4-1
size: NA
J: TRBJ2-1

CDR3: CAWTITGVGDTQYF
DNA: TGTGCCTGGACTATTACAGGGGTGGGGGATACGCAGTATTTT
D: TRBD1
V: TRBV30
size: NA
J: TRBJ2-3

CDR3: CASSLGQTNQPQHF
DNA: TGTGCCAGCAGTTTGGGACAGACCAATCAGCCCCAGCATTTT
D: TRBD1
V: TRBV6-5
size: once
J: TRBJ1-5

CDR3: CASSLFQGDEKLFF
DNA: TGCGCCAGCAGCTTGTTCCAGGGTGATGAAAAACTGTTTTTT
D: NA
V: TRBV5-1
size: NA
J: TRBJ1-4

CDR3: CVSSSGSSYNSPLHF
DNA: TGTGTCAGTAGTTCCGGGAGCTCCTATAATTCACCCCTCCACTTT
D: NA
V: TRBV19
size: once
J: TRBJ1-6

CDR3: CAWRKTGDGPQHF
DNA: TGTGCCTGGAGAAAAACAGGGGACGGGCCCCAGCATTTT
D: TRBD1
V: TRBV30
size: NA
J: TRBJ1-5

CDR3: CASSLPSLGEGARLMQETQYF
DNA: TGTGCCAGCAGCTTACCCTCCTTGGGTGAGGGGGCCCGACTTATGCAAGAGACCCAGTACTTC
D: TRBD1
V: TRBV7-6
size: few
J: TRBJ2-5